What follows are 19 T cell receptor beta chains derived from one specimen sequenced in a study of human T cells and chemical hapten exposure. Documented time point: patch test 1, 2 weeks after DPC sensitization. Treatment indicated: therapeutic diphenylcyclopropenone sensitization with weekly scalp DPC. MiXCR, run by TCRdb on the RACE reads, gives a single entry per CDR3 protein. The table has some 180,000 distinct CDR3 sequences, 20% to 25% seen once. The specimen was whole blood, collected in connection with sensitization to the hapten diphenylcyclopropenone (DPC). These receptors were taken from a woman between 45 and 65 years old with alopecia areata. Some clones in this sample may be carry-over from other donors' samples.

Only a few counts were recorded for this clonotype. The CDR3 nucleotides are TGCAGCGTTGAGAGGGACTCCACAGATACGCAGTATTTT. This gives the protein CSVERDSTDTQYF. The rearrangement joins TRBV29-1 to TRBJ2-3; a possible D gene is TRBD2 (6 bases). CDR1 and CDR2 (germline): SQVTM, ANQGSEA. Between the trimmed V and J ends, which lost 3 bases and 2 bases, there was a span of 9 bases. The CDR3 runs to 13 residues.

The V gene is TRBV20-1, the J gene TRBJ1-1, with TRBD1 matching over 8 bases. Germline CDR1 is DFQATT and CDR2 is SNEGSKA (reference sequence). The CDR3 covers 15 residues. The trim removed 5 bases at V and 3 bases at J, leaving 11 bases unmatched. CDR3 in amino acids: CSAWTGLLGDTEAFF. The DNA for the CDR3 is TGCAGTGCTTGGACAGGGCTATTGGGCGACACTGAAGCTTTCTTT.

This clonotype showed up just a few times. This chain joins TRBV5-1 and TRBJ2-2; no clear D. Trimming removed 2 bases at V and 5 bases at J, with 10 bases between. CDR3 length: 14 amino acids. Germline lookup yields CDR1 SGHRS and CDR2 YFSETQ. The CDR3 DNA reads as TGCGCCAGCAGCTTAACAGCCCATACCGGGGAGCTGTTTTTT. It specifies CASSLTAHTGELFF.

The CDR3 DNA sequence: TGTGCCAGCAGCTTATCGCGCAATTCACCCCTCCACTTT. Translated, it gives CASSLSRNSPLHF. The chain links TRBV7-8 to TRBJ1-6; D remains unclear. The CDR3 length is 13 residues. Germline assignment: CDR1 SGHVS and CDR2 FQNEAQ. V lost 2 bases, J lost 7 bases, and 6 bases lay in between.

The CDR3 DNA is TGTGCCACCAGCAGAGTCCTCAATCAGCCCCAGCATTTT. Translated: CATSRVLNQPQHF. V gene TRBV15 combines with J gene TRBJ1-5; D gene uncertain. The germline CDR1 and CDR2 sequences are LNHNV and YYDKDF (reference sequence). With 1 base removed from V and 3 bases from J, the gap between germline ends came to 4 bases. The CDR3 spans 13 residues.

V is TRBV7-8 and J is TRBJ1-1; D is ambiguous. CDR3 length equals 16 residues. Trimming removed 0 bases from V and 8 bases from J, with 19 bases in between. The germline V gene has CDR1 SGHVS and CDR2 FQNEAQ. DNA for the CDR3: TGTGCCAGCAGCTTAGCGCGTCTCCCCCGTAGAGAAGAAGCTTTCTTT. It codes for CASSLARLPRREEAFF.

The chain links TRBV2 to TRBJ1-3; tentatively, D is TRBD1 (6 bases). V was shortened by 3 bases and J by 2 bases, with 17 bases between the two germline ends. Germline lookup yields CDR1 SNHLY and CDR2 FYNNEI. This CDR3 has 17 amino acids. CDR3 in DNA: TGTGCCAGCAGTGAGTTAGGGACACTTTCACCTGGAAACACCATATATTTT. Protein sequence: CASSELGTLSPGNTIYF.

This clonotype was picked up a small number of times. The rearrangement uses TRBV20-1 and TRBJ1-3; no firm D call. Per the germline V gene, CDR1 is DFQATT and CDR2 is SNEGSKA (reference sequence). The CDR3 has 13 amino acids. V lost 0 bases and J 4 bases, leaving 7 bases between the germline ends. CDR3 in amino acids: CSARDRQGNTIYF. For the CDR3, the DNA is TGCAGTGCTAGAGATAGGCAGGGAAACACCATATATTTT.

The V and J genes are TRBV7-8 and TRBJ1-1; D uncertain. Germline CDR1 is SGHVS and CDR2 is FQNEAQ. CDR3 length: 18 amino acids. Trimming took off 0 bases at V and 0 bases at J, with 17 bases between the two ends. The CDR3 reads CASSLARAITIMNTEAFF. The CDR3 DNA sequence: TGTGCCAGCAGCTTAGCGAGGGCGATCACGATCATGAACACTGAAGCTTTCTTT.

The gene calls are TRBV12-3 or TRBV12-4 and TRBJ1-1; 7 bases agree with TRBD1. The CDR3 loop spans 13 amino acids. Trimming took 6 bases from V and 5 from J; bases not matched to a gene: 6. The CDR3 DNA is TGTGCCAGCAGCCCGACAGGGAGGACTGAAGCTTTCTTT. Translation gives CASSPTGRTEAFF.

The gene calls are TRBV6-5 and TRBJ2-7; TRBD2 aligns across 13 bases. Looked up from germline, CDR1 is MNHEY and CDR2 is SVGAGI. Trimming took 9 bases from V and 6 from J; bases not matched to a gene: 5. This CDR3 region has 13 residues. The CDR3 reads CASNRLAGGEQYF. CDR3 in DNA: TGTGCCAGTAACAGACTAGCGGGAGGCGAGCAGTACTTC.

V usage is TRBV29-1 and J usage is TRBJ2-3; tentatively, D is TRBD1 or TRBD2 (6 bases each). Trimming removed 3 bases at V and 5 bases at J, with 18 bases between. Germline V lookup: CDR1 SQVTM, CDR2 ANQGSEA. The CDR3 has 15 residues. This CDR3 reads CSVEPTRGRLDTQYF. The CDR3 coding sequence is TGCAGCGTTGAGCCAACAAGGGGGAGGTTAGATACGCAGTATTTT.

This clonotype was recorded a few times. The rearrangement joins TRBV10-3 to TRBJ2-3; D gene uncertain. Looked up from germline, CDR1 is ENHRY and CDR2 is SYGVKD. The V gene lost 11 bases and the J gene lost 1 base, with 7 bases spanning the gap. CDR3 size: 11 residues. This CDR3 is CAHRGTDTQYF. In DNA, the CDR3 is TGTGCCCATCGTGGCACAGATACGCAGTATTTT.

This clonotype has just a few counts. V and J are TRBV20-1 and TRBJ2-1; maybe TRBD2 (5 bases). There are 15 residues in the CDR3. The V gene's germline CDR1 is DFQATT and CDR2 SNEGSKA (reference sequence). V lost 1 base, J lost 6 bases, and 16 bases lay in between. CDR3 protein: CSARVYGLRGNEQFF. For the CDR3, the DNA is TGCAGTGCTAGAGTTTACGGACTTCGAGGCAATGAGCAGTTCTTC.

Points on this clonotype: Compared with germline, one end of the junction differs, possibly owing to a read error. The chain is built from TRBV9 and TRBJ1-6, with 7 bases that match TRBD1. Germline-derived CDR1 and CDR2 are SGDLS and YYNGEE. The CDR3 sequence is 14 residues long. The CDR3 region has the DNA TGTGTCAGCAGCGTCGGGACCCCAGGGGGTGGCCTCCACTTT. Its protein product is CVSSVGTPGGGLHF.

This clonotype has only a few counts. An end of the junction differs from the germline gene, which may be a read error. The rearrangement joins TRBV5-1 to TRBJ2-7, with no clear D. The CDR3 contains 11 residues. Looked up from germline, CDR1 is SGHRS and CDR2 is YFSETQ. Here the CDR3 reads CASSISHEQYF. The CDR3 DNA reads TGCGCCAGCAGCATCTCCCACGAGCAGTACTTC.

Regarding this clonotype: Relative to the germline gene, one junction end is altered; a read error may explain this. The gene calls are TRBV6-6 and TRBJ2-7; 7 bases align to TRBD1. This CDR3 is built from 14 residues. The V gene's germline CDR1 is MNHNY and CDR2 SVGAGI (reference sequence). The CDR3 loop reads CASRSIQGSSEQYF. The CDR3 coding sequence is TGTGCCAGCAGGTCAATACAGGGGTCCTCCGAGCAGTACTTC.

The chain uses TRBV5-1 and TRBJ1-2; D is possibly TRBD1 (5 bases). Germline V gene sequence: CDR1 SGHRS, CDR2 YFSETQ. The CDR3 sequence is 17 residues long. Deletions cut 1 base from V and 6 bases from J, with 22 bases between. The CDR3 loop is CASSLSPTRGWMDGYTF. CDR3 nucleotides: TGCGCCAGCAGCTTGAGCCCTACAAGGGGATGGATGGATGGCTACACCTTC. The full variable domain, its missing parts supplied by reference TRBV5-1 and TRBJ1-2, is KAGVTQTPRYLIKTRGQQVTLSCSPISGHRSVSWYQQTPGQGLQFLFEYFSETQRNKGNFPGRFSGRQFSNSRSEMNVSTLELGDSALYLCASSLSPTRGWMDGYTFGSGTRLTVV.

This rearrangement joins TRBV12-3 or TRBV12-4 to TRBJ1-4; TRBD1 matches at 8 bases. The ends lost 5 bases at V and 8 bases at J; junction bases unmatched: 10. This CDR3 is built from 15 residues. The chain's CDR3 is CASSTYRGTGEKLFF. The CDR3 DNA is TGTGCCAGCAGTACCTACAGGGGGACGGGAGAAAAACTGTTTTTT.